One and the same sample provided the 20 T cell receptor beta chains below, sequenced in a study of T cell responses to AZD1222 COVID-19 vaccine. The repertoire was sequenced with immunoSEQ multiplex PCR; TCRdb's copy has only in-frame clones and lacks some. The table shows more than 95,000 clones, with around 91% occurring only once. Material: peripheral blood, obtained on day 0 of AZD1222 vaccination. Receptor source: an adult in good health.

The rearrangement uses TRBV15 and TRBJ1-2, with D tentatively TRBD1 (5 bases). V lost 4 bases, J lost 2 bases, and 29 bases lay in between. Germline CDR1 is LNHNV and CDR2 is YYDKDF (reference sequence). The CDR3 sequence is 20 residues long. CDR3 loop: CATSTGLRKDTSTGNYGYTF. The CDR3 nucleotides are TGTGCCACCAGCACGGGGCTTCGAAAGGACACCTCTACGGGAAACTATGGCTACACCTTC.

V gene TRBV19 combines with J gene TRBJ2-6; D may be TRBD1 (6 bases). The CDR3 runs to 17 residues. Germline assignment: CDR1 LNHDA and CDR2 SQIVND (reference sequence). The V and J ends lost 5 bases and 0 bases respectively, with 14 bases between them. The CDR3 DNA follows: TGTGCCAGTAGTGGTGGGACATCCGCCTCTGGGGCCAACGTCCTGACTTTC. Translated, it gives CASSGGTSASGANVLTF.

J is TRBJ1-2 and V is TRBV18, with 7 bases lining up with TRBD1. The V and J ends lost 5 bases and 6 bases, in that order; junction bases with no gene match: 6. This CDR3 region has 13 residues. Germline loops: CDR1 KGHSH, CDR2 LQKENI. The CDR3 loop reads CASSIQGLDGYTF. The CDR3 DNA is TGTGCCAGCTCAATACAGGGGTTGGATGGCTACACCTTC. Based on the CDR3 plus reference TRBV18 and TRBJ1-2, the full variable domain is NAGVMQNPRHLVRRRGQEARLRCSPMKGHSHVYWYRQLPEEGLKFMVYLQKENIIDESGMPKERFSAEFPKEGPSILRIQQVVRGDSAAYFCASSIQGLDGYTFGSGTRLTVV.

V is TRBV3-1 (or the pseudogene TRBV3-2) and J is TRBJ2-1, with 10 bases aligning to TRBD2. The germline V gene encodes CDR1 LGHDT and CDR2 YNNKEL (reference sequence). The J segment lost 9 bases and the V segment lost 0 bases, leaving 11 bases of the junction unmatched. CDR3 length: 17 residues. CDR3 nucleotide sequence: TGTGCCAGCAGCCAAGATCTGGGAGCGGGGGGGCTCCGTGAGCAGTTCTTC. As protein: CASSQDLGAGGLREQFF.

The chain links TRBV5-8 to TRBJ2-2, with D possibly being TRBD2 (5 bases). Germline CDR1 SGHTS, CDR2 YDEGEE. The CDR3 loop spans 15 amino acids. Trimming stripped 0 bases from V and 4 bases from J, with 10 bases between. In nucleotides, the CDR3 is TGTGCCAGCAGCTTGGTGGGCGGAGGCACCGGGGAGCTGTTTTTT. It yields the protein CASSLVGGGTGELFF.

The chain carries TRBV5-6 and TRBJ2-2; no clear D gene. The CDR3 has 13 residues. Trimming took off 4 bases at V and 6 bases at J, with 10 bases between the two ends. Germline V gene data show CDR1 as SGHDT and CDR2 as YYEEEE. CDR3 nucleotide sequence: TGTGCCAGCAGCCCTGGAGATGCCGGGGAGCTGTTTTTT. It yields the protein CASSPGDAGELFF.

This clone showed up just once. V usage is TRBV10-2 and J usage is TRBJ2-5, with 11 bases that match TRBD2. Per germline, CDR1 WSHSY and CDR2 SAAADI. V shed 10 bases and J 1 base; nucleotides not matched to a gene: 11. CDR3 length equals 16 residues. Here the CDR3 DNA reads TGCGCCACCCAAGAGCTAGCGGGGGGCACCCAAGAGACCCAGTACTTC. It is translated as CATQELAGGTQETQYF.

This clone was observed once. The chain couples TRBV4-1 to TRBJ1-6; D unresolved. CDR3 length: 15 amino acids. With 5 bases removed from V and 0 bases from J, the gap between germline ends came to 8 bases. Germline V gene sequence: CDR1 MGHRA, CDR2 YSYEKL. The CDR3 nucleotides read TGCGCCAGCAGCGGACGCAGCTCCTATAATTCACCCCTCCACTTT. It specifies CASSGRSSYNSPLHF.

The chain combines TRBV12-5 with TRBJ1-5; D gene uncertain. Germline values: CDR1 LGHNT, CDR2 FRNRAP. This CDR3 contains 12 residues. The germline V and J ends were trimmed by 5 bases and 5 bases, with 7 bases remaining between them. This CDR3 reads CASGLTDQPQHF. In nucleotides, the CDR3 is TGTGCTAGTGGTCTCACCGATCAGCCCCAGCATTTT.

V and J are TRBV5-4 and TRBJ1-1; possibly TRBD1 for D (5 bases). The ends were cut back, 2 bases at V and 6 bases at J, with 23 bases in the middle. The CDR3 consists of 17 residues. The germline CDR1 and CDR2 sequences are SGHNT and YYREEE (reference sequence). The CDR3 reads CASSFVRGSGPGAEAFF. DNA for the CDR3: TGTGCCAGCAGCTTCGTGAGGGGTAGCGGTCCGGGCGCTGAAGCTTTCTTT. Based on the CDR3 plus reference TRBV5-4 and TRBJ1-1, the full variable domain is ETGVTQSPTHLIKTRGQQVTLRCSSQSGHNTVSWYQQALGQGPQFIFQYYREEENGRGNFPPRFSGLQFPNYSSELNVNALELDDSALYLCASSFVRGSGPGAEAFFGQGTRLTVV.

The V gene is TRBV27, the J gene TRBJ2-3; D unclear. Trimming left V 0 bases short and J 6 bases short, with 7 bases between. Germline V CDR1 and CDR2: MNHEY, SMNVEV (reference sequence). There are 13 residues in the CDR3. The CDR3 reads CASSLSSRDTQYF. The CDR3 nucleotides read TGTGCCAGCAGTTTATCATCCCGGGATACGCAGTATTTT.

The chain has TRBV18 and TRBJ2-5; D is unclear. In germline, CDR1 is KGHSH, CDR2 LQKENI. Trimming took 3 bases from V and 2 from J, leaving 10 bases between them. The CDR3 sequence is 14 residues long. DNA for the CDR3: TGTGCCAGCTCACCGGCAGAGCCGCAAGAGACCCAGTACTTC. It translates to CASSPAEPQETQYF.

The gene calls are TRBV5-4 and TRBJ2-3, with 9 nucleotides matching TRBD2. The germline CDR1 and CDR2 sequences are SGHNT and YYREEE (reference sequence). V was pared by 7 bases and J by 1 base, with 7 bases of the junction left unmatched. The CDR3 contains 15 residues. The CDR3 DNA reads as TGTGCCAGCCTGCCGGCGGGGGGGCGCACAGATACGCAGTATTTT. Protein product: CASLPAGGRTDTQYF.

Points on this clone: The same CDR3 arises from other DNA sequences in this sample as well. The chain links TRBV11-2 to TRBJ2-7, with D possibly TRBD1 on 6 matching bases. Trimming took off 2 bases at V and 1 base at J, with 9 bases between the two ends. This CDR3 has 14 residues. From germline, CDR1 is SGHAT and CDR2 FQNNGV. The CDR3: CASSLSGVSYEQYF. The CDR3 DNA reads as TGTGCCAGCAGCTTATCAGGGGTGTCCTACGAGCAGTACTTC.

The chain couples TRBV11-1 to TRBJ1-1; D gene ambiguous. V was shortened by 4 bases and J by 6 bases, with 9 bases between the two germline ends. Germline V gene data show CDR1 as SGHAT and CDR2 as FQDESV (reference sequence). The length of the CDR3 is 12 residues. The CDR3 bases are TGTGCCAGCAGCTGGGGAAGTTCTGAAGCTTTCTTT. Translation gives CASSWGSSEAFF.

The V call is TRBV19, the J call TRBJ1-5; D gene uncertain. Trimming removed 1 base at V and 0 bases at J, with 7 bases between. The germline CDR1 and CDR2 sequences are LNHDA and SQIVND (reference sequence). The CDR3 is 15 amino acids. The CDR3: CASSIAIYSNQPQHF. The CDR3, as DNA: TGTGCCAGTAGTATAGCGATTTATAGCAATCAGCCCCAGCATTTT.

V gene TRBV6-1 combines with J gene TRBJ1-6; D not certain. The V end lost 2 bases, the J end lost 6 bases, and 8 bases lay between the germline ends. The CDR3 contains 14 residues. Looked up from germline, CDR1 is MNHNS and CDR2 is SASEGT. This chain's CDR3 is CASSERPRNSPLHF. CDR3 bases: TGTGCCAGCAGTGAAAGACCTCGTAATTCACCCCTCCACTTT.

The V and J genes are TRBV7-9 and TRBJ1-6; D ambiguous. This CDR3 is built from 14 residues. Trimming pared 5 bases from V and 5 bases from J, leaving 10 bases between. The germline CDR1 and CDR2 sequences are SEHNR and FQNEAQ (reference sequence). CDR3 residues: CASSPRHNNSPLHF. In DNA form, the CDR3 reads TGTGCCAGCAGCCCCCGACACAATAATTCACCCCTCCACTTT.

This chain links TRBV2 with TRBJ1-2; D unresolved. The germline V and J ends were trimmed by 6 bases and 7 bases, with 6 bases remaining between them. CDR3 length equals 10 residues. Germline CDR1 reads SNHLY; CDR2 reads FYNNEI. The CDR3 nucleotides are TGTGCCAGCAGGGCTGGTGGCTACACCTTC. Translation: CASRAGGYTF.

This clone was detected only once. The chain combines TRBV4-1 with TRBJ2-7; 8 bases map to TRBD2. The CDR3 is 14 residues long. Per germline, CDR1 MGHRA and CDR2 YSYEKL. The J segment lost 2 bases and the V segment lost 1 base, leaving 1 base of the junction unmatched. CDR3 nucleotide sequence: TGCGCCAGCAGCCAAGCGCGGGGGGCCTACGAGCAGTACTTC. Protein sequence: CASSQARGAYEQYF.